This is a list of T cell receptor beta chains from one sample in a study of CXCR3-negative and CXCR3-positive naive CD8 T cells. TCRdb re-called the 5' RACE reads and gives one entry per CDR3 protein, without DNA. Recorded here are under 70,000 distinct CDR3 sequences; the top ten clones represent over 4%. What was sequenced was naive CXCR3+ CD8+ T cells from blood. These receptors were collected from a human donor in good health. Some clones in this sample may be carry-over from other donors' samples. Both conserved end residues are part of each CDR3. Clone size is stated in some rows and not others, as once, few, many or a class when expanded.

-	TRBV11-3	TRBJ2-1	CASSFGTANEQFF
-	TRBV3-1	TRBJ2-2	CASSQGDAGELFF
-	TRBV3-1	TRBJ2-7	CASSAGTGDYEQYF
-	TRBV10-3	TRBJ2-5	CAISGGLADLQETQYF
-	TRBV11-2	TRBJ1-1	CASSLSLGVMNTEAFF
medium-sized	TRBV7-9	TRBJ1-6	CASSGDSSYNSPLHF
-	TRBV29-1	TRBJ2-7	CSVGAQSSYEQYF
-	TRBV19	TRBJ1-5	CASSMGTGAYSNQPQHF
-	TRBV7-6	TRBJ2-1	CASSLGGKDEQFF
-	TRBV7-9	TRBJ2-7	CASSLELTIWYF
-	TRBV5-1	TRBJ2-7	CASSSKDDAPSYEQYF
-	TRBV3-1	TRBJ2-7	CASSQDSGSYEQYF
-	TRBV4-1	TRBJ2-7	CASSQDSAGGGSYEQYF
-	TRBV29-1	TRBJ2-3	CSVDPSGGDTDTQYF
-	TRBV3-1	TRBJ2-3	CASSQFRQSTDTQYF
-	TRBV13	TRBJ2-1	CASSLRLAGSSYNEQFF
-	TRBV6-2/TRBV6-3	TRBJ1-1	CASSERQIIGTEAFF
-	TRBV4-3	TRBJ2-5	CASSQVSTAQETQYF
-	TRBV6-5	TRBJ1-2	CASSSIQGPPNYGYTF
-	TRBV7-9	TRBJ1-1	CASSAGQGASTEALF
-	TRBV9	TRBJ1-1	CASSVASAGEDTEAFF
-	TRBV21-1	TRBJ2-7	CASSKARTESYEQYF
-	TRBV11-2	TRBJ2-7	CASSLELGPGFYEQYF
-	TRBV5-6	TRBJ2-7	CASSLLNDRTEQYF
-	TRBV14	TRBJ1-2	CASSHVMGDSYTF
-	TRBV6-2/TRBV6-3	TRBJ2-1	CASRETSGEVNEQFF
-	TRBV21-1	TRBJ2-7	CASSKWWPGTEKGYEQYF
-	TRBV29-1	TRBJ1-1	CSVDLNVENTEAFF
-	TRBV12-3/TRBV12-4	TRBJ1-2	CASTTNGPPTTGEDGYTF
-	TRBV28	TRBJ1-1	CASRPEGRLKMNTEAFF
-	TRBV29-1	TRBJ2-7	CSVEGGPAEQYF
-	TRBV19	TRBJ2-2	CASSRMGQVGTGELFF
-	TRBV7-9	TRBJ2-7	CASSLAQRGPSYEQYF
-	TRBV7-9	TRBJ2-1	CASSLFALAGDLNEQFF
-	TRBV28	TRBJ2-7	CASSSPAGLASYEQYF
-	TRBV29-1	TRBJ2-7	CSVESGTGNGEQYF
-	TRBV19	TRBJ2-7	CANSTSGAAYEQYF
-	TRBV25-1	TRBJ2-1	CASTLNGGYNEQFF
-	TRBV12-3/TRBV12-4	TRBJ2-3	CASRQGTTDTQYF
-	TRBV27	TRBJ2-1	CASKTRPNLGGASYNEQFF
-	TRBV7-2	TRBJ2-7	CASSFGGLPYEQYF
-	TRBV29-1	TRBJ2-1	CSAVGVTGVGEQFF
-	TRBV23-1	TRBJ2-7	CASKMREAKGEQYF
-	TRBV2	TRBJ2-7	CAGSGTSGTYEQYF
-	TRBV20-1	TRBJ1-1	CSAQTPGIWTEAFF
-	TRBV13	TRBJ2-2	CASSTRLAGQNTGELFF